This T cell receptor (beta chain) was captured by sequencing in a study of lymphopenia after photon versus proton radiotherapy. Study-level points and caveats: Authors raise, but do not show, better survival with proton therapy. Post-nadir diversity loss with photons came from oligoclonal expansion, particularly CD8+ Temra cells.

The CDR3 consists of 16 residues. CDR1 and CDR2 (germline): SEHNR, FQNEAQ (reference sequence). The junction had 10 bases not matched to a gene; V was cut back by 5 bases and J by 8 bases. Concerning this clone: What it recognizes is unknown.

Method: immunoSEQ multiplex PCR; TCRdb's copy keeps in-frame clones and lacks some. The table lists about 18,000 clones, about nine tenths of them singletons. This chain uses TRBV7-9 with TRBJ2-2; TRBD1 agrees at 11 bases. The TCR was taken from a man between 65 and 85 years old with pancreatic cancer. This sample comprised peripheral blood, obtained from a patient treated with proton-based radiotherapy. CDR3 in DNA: TGTGCCAGCAGCCTTTGGACAGGGGGCTTCGATGGGGAGCTGTTTTTT. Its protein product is CASSLWTGGFDGELFF.